The clone carrying this T cell receptor beta chain appeared a few times. Profiling relied on immunoSEQ multiplex PCR, and the TCRdb table lists in-frame clones only, not all of them. Counted here are fewer than 200,000 clones, 70% to 85% occurring once; the ten biggest clones make up roughly 1.3%. The data originate from a study of blood T cell repertoires in COVID-19. The wider study: Donors in the United States, Italy and Spain gave samples during acute or convalescent COVID-19.

The junction had 5 bases not matched to a gene; V was cut back by 6 bases and J by 4 bases. This CDR3 is built from 13 residues. Looked up from germline, CDR1 is MNHEY and CDR2 is SVGAGI. The genes are TRBV6-5 and TRBJ1-1, with 7 bases matching TRBD1. The sample consisted of peripheral blood. This TCR came from a man aged 60-69 years who had recovered from COVID-19. The CDR3 is CASRLPGGTEAFF. Here the CDR3 DNA reads TGTGCCAGCAGATTGCCAGGGGGCACTGAAGCTTTCTTT.